The present T cell receptor (beta chain) was sequenced within a study of control samples from healthy donors and cancer patients. Germline CDR1 and CDR2: KGHSH and LQKENI. Trimming took off 10 bases at V and 2 bases at J, with 10 bases between the two ends. This CDR3 is 12 amino acids long. This clone showed up just once. Profiled with immunoSEQ multiplex PCR; TCRdb holds only in-frame clones, not every one. The repertoire holds approximately 70,000 clones, about 83% seen once, with approximately 15% in the top ten. The V call is TRBV18, the J call TRBJ2-3; no firm D call. The receptor was derived from a man aged 60-69 years in good health. Sequencing was carried out using blood. This chain's CDR3 is CATGSNTDTQYF. DNA for the CDR3: TGTGCCACGGGTTCAAACACAGATACGCAGTATTTT.